This T cell receptor (beta chain) originates from a study of OX40 agonist ivuxolimab in advanced cancers. At the level of the study: The mean age was approximately 60 years, ranging from about 20 to 79, with under 90% of participants male. Checkpoint inhibitors had been given previously to roughly 40% of patients.

General observations from the study: Expansion of clones was among the lowest in partial responders at 0.1-3.0 mg/kg. Also present in some nonresponders was a low level of normalized T-cell clonal expansion.

Germline CDR1 MNHNY, CDR2 SVGAGI (reference sequence). The V and J ends lost 0 bases and 7 bases, in that order; junction bases with no gene match: 2. CDR3 length: 14 amino acids. To note about this clone: Its antigen is as yet unknown.

Only in-frame clones appear in the TCRdb table, and some are missing; sequencing was by immunoSEQ multiplex PCR. This table has roughly 97,000 clones, around 85% appearing once. The sequence derives from an adult with an advanced solid tumor such as melanoma, head and neck, liver or kidney cancer. Specimen: CD4+ or CD8+ T cells sorted from blood, collected in a trial of the OX40 agonist ivuxolimab. This rearrangement joins TRBV6-6 to TRBJ1-3, with 8 bases identical to TRBD1. The CDR3 loop is CASSYSQGANTIYF. The CDR3 coding sequence is TGTGCCAGCAGTTACTCCCAGGGGGCGAACACCATATATTTT.